This T cell receptor beta chain is from a study of blood T cell repertoires in COVID-19. Looking at the study overall: Samples taken during acute and convalescent COVID-19 were collected in the United States, Italy and Spain.

Data came from immunoSEQ multiplex PCR; TCRdb stores just in-frame clones and leaves some out. The sample gives roughly 220,000 clones, over 75% of which show up once; about 3.5% is in the top ten. The CDR3 has 12 residues. Germline V CDR1 and CDR2: GTSNPN, SVGIG (reference sequence). J gave up 5 bases and V 7 bases, and 3 bases lay outside the gene matches. Enrolled through a virtual design, the participants were between 18 and 89 years of age and came from approximately 25 US areas. The chain recombines TRBV30 with TRBJ1-1; TRBD1 matches at 11 bases. Material: PBMCs or T cells enriched from blood (not recorded which). This receptor was taken from a woman between 18 and 29 years old in a cohort exposed to, infected with or recovered from COVID-19 (not recorded which). The CDR3 DNA is TGTGCCTACGGACAGGGGGCAACTGAAGCTTTCTTT. It yields the protein CAYGQGATEAFF.